The entry below gives a single T cell receptor (beta chain) sequence along with its context. The antigen it binds to is not known. There are no base qualities to consult, and no much larger clone falls within one base. The data are from a study of blood T cell repertoires in COVID-19 (dated by TCRdb to about 2020). A note on the overall study: Samples covering the acute and convalescent phases of COVID-19 were provided by collaborators in the United States, Italy and Spain. The material from the prospective study consisted of cDNA or gDNA derived from T cells, B-cell-depleted T cells, or PBMCs. Subjects who had been exposed to COVID-19, were actively infected with it, or had recovered from it provided the deeply sampled blood TCRbeta repertoires that made up the dataset. Where available, HLA class I and class II types were taken from metadata supplied by the sample provider and were not determined by assay-based typing. A de-identified subject ID, COVID-19 status, age in years and sex were almost always included in the sample metadata. A freely available public database, intended as a resource for researchers studying the immune response to SARS-CoV-2, is where the repertoires were released. Samples came from the ongoing ImmuneRACE study (first 160 participants) plus 1,254 subjects from 6 global collaborators. Study-wide findings and limitations: How much clinical and demographic metadata was included differed by source and by participant, and the metadata was provided uncurated.

Here V drops 4 bases and J drops 2 bases, and the junction holds 3 bases not matched to any gene. Via the germline V gene, CDR1 is SGHDT and CDR2 YYEEEE. Including the terminal cysteine and phenylalanine, the CDR3 comprises 15 residues. Of the read, only the CDR3 DNA is kept; its 45 bases are in frame from base 1. The collaborating institutions used their own protocols to collect whole blood in K2EDTA tubes. For TCRbeta analysis, collaborators shipped samples as frozen whole blood, isolated PBMCs, or DNA extracted from either of those sample types. TCRbeta CDR3 regions were amplified from genomic DNA using the immunoSEQ Assay, a bias-controlled multiplex PCR. As for the original processing: The number of nucleated cells in each sample was estimated by amplification of reference gene primers within the assay. To quantify the absolute abundance of each unique TCRbeta CDR3 rearrangement, sequence reads were collapsed and filtered. For each sample, productive Simpson clonality was calculated as the square root of Simpson's diversity index across productive rearrangements. TCRdb re-hosts the immuneACCESS table, in-frame sequences only. Its copies lack some clones; in the studies checked, an unresolved V gene accounts for under half of them, and the cause for the rest is not known. V, J and clone size are taken as reported in that table, and D and trimming were inferred from the DNA itself. In this sample the table shows some 170,000 clones, 82% of which occur a single time. The top ten hold approximately 9.1% of the sample.

Material for sequencing was peripheral blood. The clonotype was recovered from a woman in her 70s with acute or convalescent COVID-19. The sequence joins TRBV5-6 to TRBJ1-2; 12 junctional bases match TRBD1. CDR3 protein: CASSRDRGLNYGYTF. The DNA sequence is as follows: TGTGCCAGCAGCCGGGACAGGGGGCTGAACTATGGCTACACCTTC.